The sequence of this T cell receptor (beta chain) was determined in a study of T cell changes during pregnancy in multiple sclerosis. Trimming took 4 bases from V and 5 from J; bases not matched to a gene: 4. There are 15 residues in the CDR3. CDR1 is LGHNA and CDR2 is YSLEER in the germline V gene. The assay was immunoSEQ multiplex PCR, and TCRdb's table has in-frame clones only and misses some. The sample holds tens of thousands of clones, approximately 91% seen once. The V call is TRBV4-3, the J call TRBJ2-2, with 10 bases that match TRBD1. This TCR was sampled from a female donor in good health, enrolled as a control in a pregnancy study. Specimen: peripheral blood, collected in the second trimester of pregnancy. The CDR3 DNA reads TGCGCCAGCAGCCTACGGACAGGGGGTACCGGGGAGCTGTTTTTT. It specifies CASSLRTGGTGELFF.